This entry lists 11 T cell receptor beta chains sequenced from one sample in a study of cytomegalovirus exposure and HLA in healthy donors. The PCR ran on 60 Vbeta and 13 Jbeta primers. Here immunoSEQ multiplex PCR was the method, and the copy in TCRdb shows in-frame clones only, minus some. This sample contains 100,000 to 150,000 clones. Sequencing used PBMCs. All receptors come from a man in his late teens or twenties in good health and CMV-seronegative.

Here the CDR3 DNA reads TGTGCCAGCAGCCTCGAGGGGGCTAGTTATGGCTACACCTTC. It translates to CASSLEGASYGYTF. V and J are TRBV5-6 and TRBJ1-2; 7 positions match TRBD1. V dropped 4 bases and J dropped 5; count of bases not matched to a gene: 8. Germline V gene sequence: CDR1 SGHDT, CDR2 YYEEEE. The CDR3 loop spans 14 amino acids.

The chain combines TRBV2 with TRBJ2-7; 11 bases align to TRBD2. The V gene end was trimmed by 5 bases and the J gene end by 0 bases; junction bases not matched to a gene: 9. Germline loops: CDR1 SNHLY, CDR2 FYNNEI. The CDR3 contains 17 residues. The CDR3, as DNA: TGTGCCAGCAGTCCGACTAGCGGGACACCTCGCTCCTACGAGCAGTACTTC. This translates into CASSPTSGTPRSYEQYF. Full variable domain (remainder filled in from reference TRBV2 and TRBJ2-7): EPEVTQTPSHQVTQMGQEVILRCVPISNHLYFYWYRQILGQKVEFLVSFYNNEISEKSEIFDDQFSVERPDGSNFTLKIRSTKLEDSAMYFCASSPTSGTPRSYEQYFGPGTRLTVT.

In DNA, the CDR3 is TGTGCCAGCAGCGCCAGGGGACCGAACACCGGGGAGCTGTTTTTT. Protein product: CASSARGPNTGELFF. This chain connects TRBV11-3 to TRBJ2-2, with D maybe TRBD1 (6 bases). V was shortened by 5 bases and J by 0 bases, with 10 bases between the two germline ends. The germline CDR1 and CDR2 sequences are SGHNT and YENEEA. This CDR3 is built from 15 residues.

CDR3 protein: CASSSRTDSYEQYF. The DNA for the CDR3 is TGTGCCAGCAGCTCCCGGACTGATTCCTACGAGCAGTACTTC. V and J are TRBV11-2 and TRBJ2-7, with D perhaps matching TRBD2 (5 bases). V lost 4 bases to trimming and J lost 1 base, with 11 bases between them. Germline V lookup: CDR1 SGHAT, CDR2 FQNNGV. This CDR3 has 14 amino acids.

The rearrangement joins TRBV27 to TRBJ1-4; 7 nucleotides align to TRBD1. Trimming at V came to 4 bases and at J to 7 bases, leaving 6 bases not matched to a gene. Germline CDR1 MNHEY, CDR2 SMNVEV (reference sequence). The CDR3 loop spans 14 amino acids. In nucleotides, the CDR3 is TGTGCCAGCAGTTGGGACAGAACACCTGAAAAACTGTTTTTT. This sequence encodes CASSWDRTPEKLFF.

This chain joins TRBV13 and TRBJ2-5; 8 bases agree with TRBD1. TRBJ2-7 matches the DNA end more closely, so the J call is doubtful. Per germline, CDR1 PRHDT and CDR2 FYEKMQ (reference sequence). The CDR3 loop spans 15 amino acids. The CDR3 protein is CASSLRQGSGYEQYF. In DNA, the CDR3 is TGTGCCAGCAGCTTGAGACAGGGGAGCGGCTACGAGCAGTACTTC.

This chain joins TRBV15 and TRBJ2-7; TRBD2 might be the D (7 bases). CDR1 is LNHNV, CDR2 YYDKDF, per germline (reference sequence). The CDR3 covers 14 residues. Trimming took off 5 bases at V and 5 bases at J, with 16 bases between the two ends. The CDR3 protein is CATSAPGRGDEQYF. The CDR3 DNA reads TGTGCCACCAGCGCTCCGGGGAGGGGGGACGAGCAGTACTTC.

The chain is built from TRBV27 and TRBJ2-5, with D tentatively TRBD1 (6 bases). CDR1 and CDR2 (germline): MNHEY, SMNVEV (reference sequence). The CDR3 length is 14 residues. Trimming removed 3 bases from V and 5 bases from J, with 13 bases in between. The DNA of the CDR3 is TGTGCCAGCAGTTTTGGGGGCAACGAGGAGACCCAGTACTTC. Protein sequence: CASSFGGNEETQYF.

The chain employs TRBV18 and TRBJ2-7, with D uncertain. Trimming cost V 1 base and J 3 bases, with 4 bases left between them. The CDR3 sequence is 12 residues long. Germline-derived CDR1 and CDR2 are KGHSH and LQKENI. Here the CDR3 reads CASSPHSYEQYF. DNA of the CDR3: TGTGCCAGCTCACCACACAGCTACGAGCAGTACTTC.

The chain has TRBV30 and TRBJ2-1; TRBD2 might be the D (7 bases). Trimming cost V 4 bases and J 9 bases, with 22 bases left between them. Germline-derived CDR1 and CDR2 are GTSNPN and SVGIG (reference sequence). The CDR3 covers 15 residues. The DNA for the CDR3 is TGTGCCTGGACCCTCATTCCCGGGGGGCGGGGTGAGCAGTTCTTC. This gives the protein CAWTLIPGGRGEQFF.

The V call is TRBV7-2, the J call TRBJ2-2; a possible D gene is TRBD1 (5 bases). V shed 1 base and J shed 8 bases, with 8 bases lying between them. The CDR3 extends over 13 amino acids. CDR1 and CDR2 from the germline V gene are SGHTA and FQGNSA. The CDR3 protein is CASSLDGAGELFF. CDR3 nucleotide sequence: TGTGCCAGCAGCTTAGATGGGGCAGGGGAGCTGTTTTTT.